Listed below are T cell receptor beta chains from one sample, sequenced in a study of PD-1 blockade in mismatch repair-deficient tumors. Repertoires were generated with immunoSEQ multiplex PCR, while TCRdb's copy carries only in-frame clones and drops some. The sample holds tens of thousands of clones, about 81% seen once. The specimen comprised PBMCs, sampled before pembrolizumab treatment. The receptors were gathered from an adult with mismatch repair-deficient cancer. CDR3s include the opening cysteine and the closing phenylalanine or tryptophan. Each record gives: V gene, J gene, CDR3 protein.

V gene: TRBV28
J gene: TRBJ2-7
CDR3 protein: CASSTLAGVYEQYF

V gene: TRBV27
J gene: TRBJ2-7
CDR3 protein: CASGGLLGEQYF

V gene: TRBV11-3
J gene: TRBJ2-7
CDR3 protein: CASSLGQGREQYF

V gene: TRBV27
J gene: TRBJ1-2
CDR3 protein: CASSLSIAGGGGYGYTF

V gene: TRBV18
J gene: TRBJ1-4
CDR3 protein: CASSPPTRAGLGEKLFF

V gene: TRBV6-4
J gene: TRBJ2-1
CDR3 protein: CASSDTGGPSDNEQFF

V gene: TRBV7-2
J gene: TRBJ2-3
CDR3 protein: CASSLGTLTDTQYF

V gene: TRBV5-6
J gene: TRBJ1-6
CDR3 protein: CASSFARGPPLHF

V gene: TRBV5-1
J gene: TRBJ1-1
CDR3 protein: CASTMDSLITEAFF

V gene: TRBV19
J gene: TRBJ2-7
CDR3 protein: CASSMGLAGWYEQYF

V gene: TRBV19
J gene: TRBJ2-6
CDR3 protein: CASSRGYSGANVLTF

V gene: TRBV29-1
J gene: TRBJ1-1
CDR3 protein: CSVEGDSNTEAFF

V gene: TRBV2
J gene: TRBJ2-5
CDR3 protein: CASSWTGMVQETQYF

V gene: TRBV2
J gene: TRBJ1-3
CDR3 protein: CASRQGGSGNTIYF

V gene: TRBV7-9
J gene: TRBJ1-2
CDR3 protein: CASSLGMGQSYGYTF

V gene: TRBV28
J gene: TRBJ2-7
CDR3 protein: CASSRGGNSYEQYF

V gene: TRBV2
J gene: TRBJ2-3
CDR3 protein: CASRTGGGTDTQYF

V gene: TRBV5-1
J gene: TRBJ2-5
CDR3 protein: CASSPIGLAGQETQYF

V gene: TRBV27
J gene: TRBJ2-4
CDR3 protein: CASSFYPGQVQYF

V gene: TRBV6-5
J gene: TRBJ2-1
CDR3 protein: CASRKTGFNEQFF

V gene: TRBV27
J gene: TRBJ2-5
CDR3 protein: CASSLSGLRGETQYF

V gene: TRBV27
J gene: TRBJ2-5
CDR3 protein: CASSSAPGERETQYF

V gene: TRBV19
J gene: TRBJ1-5
CDR3 protein: CASSTSTGYSNQPQHF

V gene: TRBV2
J gene: TRBJ2-7
CDR3 protein: CASSAKMGLAYEQYF

V gene: TRBV28
J gene: TRBJ1-4
CDR3 protein: CASSSPGATNEKLFF

V gene: TRBV2
J gene: TRBJ1-3
CDR3 protein: CASRRQTSGNTIYF

V gene: TRBV5-1
J gene: TRBJ2-2
CDR3 protein: CASSSGNANTGELFF

V gene: TRBV10-3
J gene: TRBJ2-2
CDR3 protein: CAIRPGGANTGELFF

V gene: TRBV5-6
J gene: TRBJ1-2
CDR3 protein: CASSLEGVFYGYTF

V gene: TRBV7-6
J gene: TRBJ1-5
CDR3 protein: CASSLGTGDQPQHF

V gene: TRBV5-4
J gene: TRBJ1-1
CDR3 protein: CASSLAGDDTEAFF

V gene: TRBV5-8
J gene: TRBJ2-7
CDR3 protein: CASRGRRGAYEQYF

V gene: TRBV16
J gene: TRBJ1-5
CDR3 protein: CASSSRFQVGGSNQPQHF

V gene: TRBV14
J gene: TRBJ2-7
CDR3 protein: CASSQAPLSEQYF

V gene: TRBV10-3
J gene: TRBJ2-7
CDR3 protein: CAISESDQGTYEQYF

V gene: TRBV7-6
J gene: TRBJ2-7
CDR3 protein: CASRKGGGENEQYF